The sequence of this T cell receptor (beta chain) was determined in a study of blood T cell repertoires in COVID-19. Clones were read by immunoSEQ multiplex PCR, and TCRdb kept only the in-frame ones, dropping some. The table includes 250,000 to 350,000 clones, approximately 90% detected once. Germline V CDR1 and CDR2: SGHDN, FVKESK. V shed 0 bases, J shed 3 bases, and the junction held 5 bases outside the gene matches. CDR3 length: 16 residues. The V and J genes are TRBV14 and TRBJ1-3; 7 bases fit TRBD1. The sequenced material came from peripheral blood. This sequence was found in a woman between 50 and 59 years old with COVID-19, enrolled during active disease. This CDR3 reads CASSQDRTGYGNTIYF. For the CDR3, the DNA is TGTGCCAGCAGCCAAGACAGGACAGGTTATGGAAACACCATATATTTT.